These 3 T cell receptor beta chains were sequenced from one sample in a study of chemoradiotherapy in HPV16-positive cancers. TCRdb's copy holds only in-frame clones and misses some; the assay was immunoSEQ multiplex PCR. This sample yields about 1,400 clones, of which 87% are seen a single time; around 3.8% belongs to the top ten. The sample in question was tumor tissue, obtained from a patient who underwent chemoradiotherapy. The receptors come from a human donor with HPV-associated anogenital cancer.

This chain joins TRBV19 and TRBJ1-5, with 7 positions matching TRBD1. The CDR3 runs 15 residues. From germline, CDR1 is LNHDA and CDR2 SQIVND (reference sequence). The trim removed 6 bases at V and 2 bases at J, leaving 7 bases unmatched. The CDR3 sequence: CASRSSGTGNQPQHF. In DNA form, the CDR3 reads TGTGCCAGTAGATCCTCCGGGACAGGCAATCAGCCCCAGCATTTT.

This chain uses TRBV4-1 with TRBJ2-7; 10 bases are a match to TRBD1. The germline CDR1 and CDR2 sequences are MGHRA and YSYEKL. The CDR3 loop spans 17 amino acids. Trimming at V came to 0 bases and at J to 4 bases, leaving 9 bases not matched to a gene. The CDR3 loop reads CASSQDRGQGVRYEQYF. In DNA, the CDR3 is TGCGCCAGCAGCCAAGATCGCGGACAGGGGGTGAGGTACGAGCAGTACTTC.

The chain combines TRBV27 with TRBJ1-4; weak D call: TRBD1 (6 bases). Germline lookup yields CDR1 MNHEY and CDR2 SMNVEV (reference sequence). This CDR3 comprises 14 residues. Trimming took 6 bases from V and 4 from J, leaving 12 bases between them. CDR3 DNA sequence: TGTGCCAGCAGGCAACAGGGTATTAATGAAAAACTGTTTTTT. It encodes CASRQQGINEKLFF.